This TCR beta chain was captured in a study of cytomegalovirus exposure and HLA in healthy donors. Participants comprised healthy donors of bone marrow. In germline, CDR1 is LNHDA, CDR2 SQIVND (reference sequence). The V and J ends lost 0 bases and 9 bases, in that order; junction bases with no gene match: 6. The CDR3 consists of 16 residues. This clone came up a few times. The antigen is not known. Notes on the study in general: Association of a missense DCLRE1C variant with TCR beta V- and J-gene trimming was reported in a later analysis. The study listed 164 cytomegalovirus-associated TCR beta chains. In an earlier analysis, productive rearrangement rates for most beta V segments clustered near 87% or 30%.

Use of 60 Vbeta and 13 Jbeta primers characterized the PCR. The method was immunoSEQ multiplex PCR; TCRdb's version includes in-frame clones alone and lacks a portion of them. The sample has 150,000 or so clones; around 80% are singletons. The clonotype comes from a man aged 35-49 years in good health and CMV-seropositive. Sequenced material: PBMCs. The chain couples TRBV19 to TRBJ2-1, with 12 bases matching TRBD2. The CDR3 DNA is TGTGCCAGTAGTATAGATCCCACTAGCGGGAGGCGTGAGCAGTTCTTC. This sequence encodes CASSIDPTSGRREQFF.